This TCR beta chain was captured in a study of cytomegalovirus exposure and HLA in healthy donors. Study-level points and caveats: Per published accounts, TCR beta sequences correctly predicted the HLA-A and HLA-B alleles of most subjects. Later, an analysis found that common viral pathogens appeared to be linked with several of the most significant clusters. Trimming of TCR beta V- and J-genes showed a link, identified in a later analysis, to a missense DCLRE1C variant.

A note on this clone: Its specificity is unknown.

The primer mix had 60 Vbeta and 13 Jbeta primers. Produced via immunoSEQ multiplex PCR; TCRdb's table is partial and in-frame only. The table includes 150,000 to 200,000 clones, roughly four fifths detected once. Per germline, CDR1 SGHRS and CDR2 YFSETQ. Trimming left V 7 bases short and J 4 bases short, with 17 bases between. The CDR3 runs to 14 residues. The specimen was PBMCs. The rearrangement links TRBV5-1 to TRBJ1-2, with D possibly matching TRBD1 (5 bases). The source is a man in his forties in good health and CMV-seronegative. CDR3 coding DNA: TGCGCCAGCTTCGCGGGGGGAATAGGCTATGGCTACACCTTC. Amino acid sequence: CASFAGGIGYGYTF.